The T cell receptor beta chain under discussion was sequenced for a study of blood T cells in healthy people across ages (dated by TCRdb to about 2015). General notes on the study: In model experiments, roughly one uniquely barcoded TCR beta cDNA molecule per two T cells was captured by template switching. Age-related changes in TCR beta repertoire diversity were measured in the study by deep sequencing normalized with unique cDNA molecular identifiers. The donors were divided into four age groups: young (average around 16 years), middle-aged (almost 40), aged (around 59) and long-lived (82). The study analyzed two additional independent replicas of 1 million unique cDNA reads from the same blood draw for two donors, one aged 18 to 29 and one aged 80 or older.

The donors were around 39 Caucasian individuals from Russia, aged roughly 6 to 100 years, who were systemically healthy. Each donor gave approximately 9.3 milliliters of peripheral blood, collected into EDTA-treated Vacutainer tubes. Ficoll-Paque density-gradient centrifugation was used to isolate PBMCs, with at least 7 million per sample. Trizol reagent was used to extract total RNA from PBMCs, with at least 6 micrograms per sample. For every donor, flow cytometry on a PBMC aliquot measured the percentage of naive CD45RAhigh/CD27high T cells. General study outcomes and caveats: Because donor CMV infection status was unknown, age-related changes in expanded clonotypes were potentially confounded. Compared with the aged group, more naive CD4+ T cells, fewer expanded clones and increased TCR diversity were shown by the long-lived group, suggesting age selection. Total diversity estimates from one million sequenced T cells were considered lower bounds and underestimates. Conclusive comparison of naive and antigen-experienced compartments was prevented by the profiling of bulk unsorted PBMCs. Observed TCR beta diversity per million T cells fell roughly linearly with age, and a significant reduction was already apparent by age about 43. Observed TCR beta diversity correlated strongly with the percentage of naive T cells measured by flow cytometry.

Details on this clonotype: The specificity of this receptor is unknown. It has no much larger one-base neighbor in the sample; base qualities were not kept.

Measured from the cysteine to the phenylalanine, the CDR3 is 14 residues long. CDR3 DNA only is kept here, 42 bases in frame from base 1. For CDR1 and CDR2, the germline V gene (reference sequence) lists DFQATT and SNEGSKA. Trimming takes 0 bases from V and 3 bases from J, and the germline ends sit 11 bases apart. The method behind the library was 5' RACE. The data were produced on an Illumina HiSeq 2500. The second PCR ran for roughly 7 to 11 cycles and used a J-beta primer mix along with a sample-barcoded 5' primer. Each TCR beta cDNA molecule received a unique molecular identifier from a template-switch 5' adaptor carrying 12 random nucleotides. At least 2.5 million CDR3-containing paired-end reads were obtained from each sample. The Mint cDNA synthesis kit, primed by a TRBC-specific oligonucleotide, was used to synthesize first-strand cDNA from all RNA. Following uracil-DNA glycosylase treatment, a first 18-cycle PCR with universal primers M1SS and BC2_uni_R was performed on all cDNA. The paper's processing steps were these. Each sample was normalized by randomly selecting 1 million high-quality reads, each carrying a distinct molecular identifier. Reads with shared molecular identifiers were discarded instead of being binned into consensus sequences. MiTCR, set to a Q25 quality threshold and the strictest error-elimination algorithm, was used for CDR3 identification, clonotype clustering and error correction. A nonparametric unseen species model using Euler transformation provided a lower-bound estimate of total TCR beta diversity. TCRdb reprocessing: public reads trimmed at Q25 with fastp, clones called with MiXCR, in-frame beta chains kept. Entries that share a CDR3 protein sequence are merged under the most common genes and DNA. Here the V and J calls rest on TCRdb's processing, not on the authors' analysis. The sample includes around 800,000 distinct CDR3 sequences, with 20% to 30% observed a single time. The ten largest clonotypes hold less than 3.5% of the sample.

These data were also reused for a study on T cells of mothers and their children. Looking at the second paper: Nine systemically healthy Caucasian individuals, comprising three mothers and their six children, were included as donors. cDNA synthesis consumed the entire amount of extracted RNA, loaded at around 1.5 ug RNA in each 15 ul reaction. Sample barcodes and 2-4 random nucleotides were added via the M1S primer in the second PCR. More than 9 million TCR beta CDR3 reads were obtained from each mother, and roughly 3.1 million reads were obtained from each child. Thymic selection similarly shapes TCR recombination output in related and unrelated pairs, with minor effect from inherited differences. Normalized repertoire overlap was always found to be slightly, but never significantly, higher in related mother-child pairs than in unrelated mother-child pairs. No persistent microchimeric T cell clones were found, with a detection sensitivity of approximately 94 clones per million clonotypes. To look for features that set related mother-child pairs apart from unrelated individuals, the researchers ran deep NGS to compare the TCR beta repertoires of mothers and children. On average, the children were around 11 +/- 4 years old, while the mothers were about 40 +/- 4 years old. After adapters were ligated using NEBNext reagents, the libraries underwent 100+100 nt paired-end sequencing on an Illumina HiSeq 2000. To prevent cross-contamination, the mother and child libraries were prepared one month apart and sequenced in separate runs. Between roughly 450,000 and 2,200,000 distinct TCR beta clonotypes were identified per donor. Naive TCR beta clonotypes were estimated from low-frequency clonotypes matched to each donor's FACS-determined naive share, without sorting.

The chain is assembled from TRBV20-1 and TRBJ2-5; the D gene cannot be named for sure. This clonotype was obtained from a boy aged 5-17 years in good health. Source material: blood. The CDR3 corresponds to CSARDLVREETQYF. The sequenced DNA: TGCAGTGCTAGAGATCTTGTTAGAGAAGAGACCCAGTACTTC.